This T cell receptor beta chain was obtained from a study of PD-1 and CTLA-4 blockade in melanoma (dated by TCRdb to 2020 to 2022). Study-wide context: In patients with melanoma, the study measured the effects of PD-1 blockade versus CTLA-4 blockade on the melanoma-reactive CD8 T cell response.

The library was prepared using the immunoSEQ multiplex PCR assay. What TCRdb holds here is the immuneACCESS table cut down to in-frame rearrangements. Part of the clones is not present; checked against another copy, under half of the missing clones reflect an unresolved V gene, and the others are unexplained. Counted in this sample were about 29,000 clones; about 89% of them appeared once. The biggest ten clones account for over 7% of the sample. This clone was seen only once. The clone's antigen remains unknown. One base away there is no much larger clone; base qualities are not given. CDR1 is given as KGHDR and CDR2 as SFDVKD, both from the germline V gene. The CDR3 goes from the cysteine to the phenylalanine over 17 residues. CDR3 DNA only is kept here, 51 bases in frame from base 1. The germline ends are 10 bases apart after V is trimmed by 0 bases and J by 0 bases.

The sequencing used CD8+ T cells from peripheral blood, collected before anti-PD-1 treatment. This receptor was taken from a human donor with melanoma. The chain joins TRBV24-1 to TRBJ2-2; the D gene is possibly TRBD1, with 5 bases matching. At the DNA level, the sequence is TGTGCCACCAGTGATTTGCAAAGGGGTCCGAACACCGGGGAGCTGTTTTTT. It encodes CATSDLQRGPNTGELFF.